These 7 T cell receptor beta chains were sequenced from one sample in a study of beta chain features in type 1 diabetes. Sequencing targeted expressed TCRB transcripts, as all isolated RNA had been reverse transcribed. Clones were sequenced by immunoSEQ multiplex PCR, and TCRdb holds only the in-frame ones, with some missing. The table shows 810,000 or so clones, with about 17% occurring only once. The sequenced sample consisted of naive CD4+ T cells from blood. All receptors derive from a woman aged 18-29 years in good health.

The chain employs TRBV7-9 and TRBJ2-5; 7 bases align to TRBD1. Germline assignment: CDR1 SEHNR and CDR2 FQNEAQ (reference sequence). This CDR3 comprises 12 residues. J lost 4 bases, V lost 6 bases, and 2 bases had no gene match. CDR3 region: CASSRQGETQYF. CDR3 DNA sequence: TGTGCCAGCAGTCGACAGGGAGAGACCCAGTACTTC.

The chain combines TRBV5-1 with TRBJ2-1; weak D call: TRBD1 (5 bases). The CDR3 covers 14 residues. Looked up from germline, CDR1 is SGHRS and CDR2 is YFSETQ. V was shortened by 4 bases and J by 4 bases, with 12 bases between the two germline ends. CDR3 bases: TGCGCCAGCAGCCGACAGACAGAATACAATGAGCAGTTCTTC. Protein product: CASSRQTEYNEQFF.

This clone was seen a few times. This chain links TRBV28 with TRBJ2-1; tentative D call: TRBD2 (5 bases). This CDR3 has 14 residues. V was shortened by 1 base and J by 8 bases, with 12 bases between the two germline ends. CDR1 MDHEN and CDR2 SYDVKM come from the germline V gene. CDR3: CASSLSWLADEQFF. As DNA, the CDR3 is TGTGCCAGCAGTTTATCTTGGCTAGCTGATGAGCAGTTCTTC. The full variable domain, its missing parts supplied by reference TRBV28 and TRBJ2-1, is DVKVTQSSRYLVKRTGEKVFLECVQDMDHENMFWYRQDPGLGLRLIYFSYDVKMKEKGDIPEGYSVSREKKERFSLILESASTNQTSMYLCASSLSWLADEQFFGPGTRLTVL.

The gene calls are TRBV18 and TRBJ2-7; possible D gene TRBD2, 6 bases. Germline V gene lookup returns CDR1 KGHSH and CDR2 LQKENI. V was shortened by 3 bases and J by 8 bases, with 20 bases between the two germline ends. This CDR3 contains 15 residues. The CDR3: CASSPNQPEGTKQYF. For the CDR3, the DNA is TGTGCCAGCTCACCGAACCAACCGGAGGGGACGAAGCAGTACTTC.

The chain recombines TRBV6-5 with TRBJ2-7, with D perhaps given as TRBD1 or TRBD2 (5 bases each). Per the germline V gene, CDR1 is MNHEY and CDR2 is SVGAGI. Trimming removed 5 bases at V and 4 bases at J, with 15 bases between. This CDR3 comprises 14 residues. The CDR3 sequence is CASSAAGATYEQYF. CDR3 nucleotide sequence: TGTGCCAGCAGTGCCGCCGGGGCGACGTACGAGCAGTACTTC.

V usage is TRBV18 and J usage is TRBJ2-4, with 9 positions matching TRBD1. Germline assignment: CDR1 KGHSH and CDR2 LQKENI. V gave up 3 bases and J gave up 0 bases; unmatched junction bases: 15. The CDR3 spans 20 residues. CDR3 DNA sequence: TGTGCCAGCTCACCCACCACCGGGACAGGGACCATCATAGCCAAAAACATTCAGTACTTC. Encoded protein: CASSPTTGTGTIIAKNIQYF.

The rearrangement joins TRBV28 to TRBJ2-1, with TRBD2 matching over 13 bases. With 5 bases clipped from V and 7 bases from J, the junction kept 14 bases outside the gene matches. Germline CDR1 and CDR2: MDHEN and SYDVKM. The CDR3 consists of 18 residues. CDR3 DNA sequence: TGTGCCAGCAGTCTTTGGACTAGCGGGAGCGGCTTGGGGAATGAGCAGTTCTTC. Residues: CASSLWTSGSGLGNEQFF.